One sample yielded the 16 T cell receptor beta chains listed below, sequenced in a study of T cells in Graves' hyperthyroidism and ophthalmopathy. TCR beta CDR3 regions were amplified from RNA. With the HTBI primer set, the TCR CDR3 went through a first round of RT-PCR. TCRdb re-derived calls from the multiplex PCR reads in MiXCR, one entry per CDR3 protein. The sample records 300,000 to 400,000 distinct CDR3 sequences, roughly 14% being singletons. The sequencing sample was made of blood. The receptors originated from a woman aged 25 to 39 with Graves' ophthalmopathy.

This clonotype occurred many times. The CDR3 sequence: CASSLSGAFQVNYGYTF. CDR3 coding DNA: TGTGCCAGCAGTTTATCTGGGGCATTCCAAGTCAACTATGGCTACACCTTC. The gene calls are TRBV27 and TRBJ1-2, with D maybe TRBD1 (5 bases). CDR1 MNHEY and CDR2 SMNVEV come from the germline V gene (reference sequence). Trimming pared 0 bases from V and 2 bases from J, leaving 16 bases between. The CDR3 sequence is 17 residues long.

This clonotype was seen at least ten times. The chain uses TRBV29-1 and TRBJ2-3; possibly TRBD1 for D (5 bases). Per germline, CDR1 SQVTM and CDR2 ANQGSEA. The CDR3 consists of 15 residues. V lost 3 bases to trimming and J lost 2 bases, with 15 bases between them. CDR3 nucleotides: TGCAGCGTTGAGGACCCCAGGGTGCTCACAGATACGCAGTATTTT. It yields the protein CSVEDPRVLTDTQYF.

This clonotype was counted many times. This rearrangement joins TRBV4-1 to TRBJ2-7; 11 nucleotides match TRBD1. V gave up 3 bases and J gave up 3 bases; unmatched junction bases: 7. The CDR3 covers 16 residues. Looked up from germline, CDR1 is MGHRA and CDR2 is YSYEKL. The DNA for the CDR3 is TGCGCCAGCAGCCAGACGGGGACAGGGGGGAACTACGAGCAGTACTTC. Protein sequence: CASSQTGTGGNYEQYF.

This clonotype was counted ten times or more. The chain couples TRBV20-1 to TRBJ2-3; the D is unclear. The CDR3 has 12 amino acids. The germline gives CDR1 DFQATT, CDR2 SNEGSKA (reference sequence). Trimming took 5 bases from V and 0 from J, leaving 6 bases between them. Written as DNA, the CDR3 is TGCAGTGCTGCTCCTAGCACAGATACGCAGTATTTT. The encoded protein is CSAAPSTDTQYF.

The chain recombines TRBV4-1 with TRBJ2-1; D might be TRBD1 (5 bases). CDR3 length: 17 amino acids. V gave up 3 bases and J gave up 5 bases, with 20 bases separating them. In germline, CDR1 is MGHRA, CDR2 YSYEKL. The CDR3 spells CASSHEDTGGQNNEQFF. The DNA of the CDR3 is TGCGCCAGCAGCCACGAAGATACAGGTGGGCAAAACAATGAGCAGTTCTTC.

There are many counts of this clonotype. This chain uses TRBV20-1 with TRBJ1-4; D might be TRBD1 (5 bases). This CDR3 has 13 residues. CDR1 is DFQATT, CDR2 SNEGSKA, per germline (reference sequence). V was pared by 3 bases and J by 7 bases, with 12 bases between. The CDR3 coding sequence is TGCAGTGCTAGTATCATGGGGACTGAAAAACTGTTTTTT. It is translated as CSASIMGTEKLFF.

In its sample, this clonotype was seen many times. V gene TRBV28 combines with J gene TRBJ1-5; D unclear. CDR3 length: 16 residues. V lost 3 bases and J lost 7, with 19 bases in between. Looked up from germline, CDR1 is MDHEN and CDR2 is SYDVKM. The CDR3 DNA follows: TGTGCCAGCAGTTTCCCAGGTGGAGGGAGCGGACAGCCCCAGCATTTT. Its protein is CASSFPGGGSGQPQHF.

This clonotype was seen many times. This chain connects TRBV6-2 or TRBV6-3 to TRBJ2-1; D not resolved. This CDR3 has 12 amino acids. Germline assignment: CDR1 MNHEY and CDR2 SVGEGT. Trimming shortened V by 2 bases and J by 14 bases, and 13 bases separated the two germline ends. For the CDR3, the DNA is TGTGCCAGCAGTTACCGAACCGGTGGGGAGTTCTTC. Its protein is CASSYRTGGEFF.

The chain combines TRBV11-1 with TRBJ2-2; 11 bases align to TRBD2. Looked up from germline, CDR1 is SGHAT and CDR2 is FQDESV (reference sequence). CDR3 length: 16 amino acids. Trimming took 7 bases from V and 3 from J; bases not matched to a gene: 7. The CDR3 DNA reads as TGTGCCAGCACCCCTAGGACTAGCGGGCACACCGGGGAGCTGTTTTTT. This encodes CASTPRTSGHTGELFF.

This clonotype was observed many times. This chain links TRBV20-1 with TRBJ2-5; TRBD2 is a possible D gene (5 bases). The germline V gene encodes CDR1 DFQATT and CDR2 SNEGSKA (reference sequence). There are 13 residues in the CDR3. Trimming stripped 4 bases from V and 1 base from J, with 10 bases between. CDR3 nucleotide sequence: TGCAGTGCTATGAGGGAGATCCAAGAGACCCAGTACTTC. This gives the protein CSAMREIQETQYF.

This clonotype has a count of ten or more. The CDR3, as DNA: TGTGCCACCAGTGACTCCAGGGGACTAGGGACAGGCGGCACAGATACGCAGTATTTT. Translation gives CATSDSRGLGTGGTDTQYF. The genes are TRBV24-1 and TRBJ2-3, with D perhaps assigned TRBD1 or TRBD2 (8 bases each). Trimming took 4 bases from V and 1 from J, leaving 23 bases between them. The CDR3 loop spans 19 amino acids. Germline loops: CDR1 KGHDR, CDR2 SFDVKD.

This rearrangement joins TRBV6-1 to TRBJ1-5; D is uncertain. V shed 0 bases and J shed 6 bases, with 15 bases lying between them. Per germline, CDR1 MNHNS and CDR2 SASEGT. The CDR3 extends over 16 amino acids. In DNA form, the CDR3 reads TGTGCCAGCAGTGAAGCCCCTCTCGCGGTTCGTCAGCCCCAGCATTTT. Amino acids: CASSEAPLAVRQPQHF.

This clonotype was observed a handful of times. The V gene is TRBV20-1, the J gene TRBJ1-2; a weak D match, TRBD1 (5 bases). CDR3 length: 15 residues. Trimming took off 0 bases at V and 4 bases at J, with 15 bases between the two ends. Germline V gene data show CDR1 as DFQATT and CDR2 as SNEGSKA (reference sequence). CDR3 in amino acids: CSARESSGTVYGYTF. The CDR3 DNA follows: TGCAGTGCTAGAGAAAGTTCCGGGACGGTCTATGGCTACACCTTC.

Concerning this clonotype itself: A much more abundant neighbour one base away suggests this may be a read error. The V call is TRBV3-1, the J call TRBJ2-3; 8 bases fit TRBD2. Germline V gives CDR1 LGHDT, CDR2 YNNKEL (reference sequence). This CDR3 comprises 19 residues. CDR3 in amino acids: CASSQEGPSGSTSTDTQCF. The CDR3 coding sequence is TGTGCCAGCAGCCAAGAAGGGCCTAGCGGGTCTACTAGCACAGATACGCAGTGTTTT.

Ten or more counts support this clonotype. The chain joins TRBV6-2 or TRBV6-3 to TRBJ2-1; the D call may be TRBD1 or TRBD2 (7 bases each). The germline V gene has CDR1 MNHEY and CDR2 SVGEGT. The CDR3 loop spans 17 amino acids. Trimming stripped 0 bases from V and 10 bases from J, with 22 bases between. Here the CDR3 DNA reads TGTGCCAGCAGTTACTCGAAGCGGGACAGCGCGAAGAGGGAGCAGTTCTTC. This translates into CASSYSKRDSAKREQFF.

The sample holds many counts of this clonotype. The V and J genes are TRBV7-9 and TRBJ2-1; the match to TRBD2 covers 9 bases. The V segment lost 0 bases and the J segment 10 bases; nucleotides outside the gene matches: 13. This CDR3 contains 17 residues. Germline V gene lookup returns CDR1 SEHNR and CDR2 FQNEAQ (reference sequence). The CDR3 sequence: CASSLALERGVLWEQFF. DNA of the CDR3: TGTGCCAGCAGCTTAGCGTTAGAGCGGGGGGTCCTCTGGGAGCAGTTCTTC.